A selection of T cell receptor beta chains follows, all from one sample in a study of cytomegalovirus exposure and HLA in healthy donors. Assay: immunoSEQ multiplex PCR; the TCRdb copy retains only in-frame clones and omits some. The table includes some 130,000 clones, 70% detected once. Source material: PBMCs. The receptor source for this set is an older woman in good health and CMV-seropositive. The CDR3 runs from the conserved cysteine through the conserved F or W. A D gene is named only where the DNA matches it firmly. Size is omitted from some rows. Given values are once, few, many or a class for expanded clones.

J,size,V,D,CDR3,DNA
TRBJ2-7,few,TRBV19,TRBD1,CASSFGTAYEQYF,TGTGCCAGTAGTTTCGGGACAGCCTACGAGCAGTACTTC
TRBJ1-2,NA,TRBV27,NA,CASTQGAGFNYGYTF,TGTGCCAGCACTCAGGGCGCCGGTTTTAACTATGGCTACACCTTC
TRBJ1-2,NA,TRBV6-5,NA,CASHPGEGYGYTF,TGTGCCAGTCACCCGGGAGAAGGCTATGGCTACACCTTC
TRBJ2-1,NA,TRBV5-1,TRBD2,CASSSGTSGSTRNEQFF,TGCGCCAGCAGCTCCGGGACTAGCGGGAGTACGAGAAATGAGCAGTTCTTC
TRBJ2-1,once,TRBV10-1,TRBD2,CASSEGAGESYNEQFF,TGCGCCAGCAGTGAAGGAGCGGGAGAAAGCTACAATGAGCAGTTCTTC
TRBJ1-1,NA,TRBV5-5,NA,CASSSGRNTEAFF,TGTGCCAGCAGCTCTGGGAGGAACACTGAAGCTTTCTTT
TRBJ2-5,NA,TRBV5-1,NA,CASSQTQETQYF,TGCGCCAGCAGCCAAACTCAAGAGACCCAGTACTTC
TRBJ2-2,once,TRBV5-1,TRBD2,CASSLAAKAGGAGELFF,TGCGCCAGCAGCTTGGCCGCGAAGGCGGGAGGGGCCGGGGAGCTGTTTTTT
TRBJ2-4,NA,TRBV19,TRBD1,CASSRTGGNIQYF,TGTGCCAGTAGCCGGACAGGGGGAAACATTCAGTACTTC
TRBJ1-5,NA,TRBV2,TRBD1,CASSEETGGQPQHF,TGTGCCAGCAGTGAAGAAACAGGGGGTCAGCCCCAGCATTTT
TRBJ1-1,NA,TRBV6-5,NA,CASSRGENTEAFF,TGTGCCAGCTCTAGGGGCGAGAACACTGAAGCTTTCTTT
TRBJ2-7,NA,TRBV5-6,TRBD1,CASSLVQGRVSYEQYF,TGTGCCAGCAGCTTGGTACAGGGGCGCGTCTCCTACGAGCAGTACTTC
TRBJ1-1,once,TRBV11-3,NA,CASSLDGDKNTEAFF,TGTGCCAGCAGCTTAGATGGGGACAAGAACACTGAAGCTTTCTTT
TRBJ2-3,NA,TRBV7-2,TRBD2,CASSPGASGILVVADTQYF,TGTGCCAGCAGCCCCGGGGCTAGCGGGATCCTTGTGGTCGCAGATACGCAGTATTTT
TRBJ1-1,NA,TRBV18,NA,CASSPGPPGTEAFF,TGTGCCAGCTCACCGGGCCCACCGGGGACTGAAGCTTTCTTT
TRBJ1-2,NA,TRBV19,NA,CASTPTGTYGYTF,TGTGCCAGTACTCCTACAGGGACGTATGGCTACACCTTC
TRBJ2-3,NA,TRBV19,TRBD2,CASSRLAGYTDTQYF,TGTGCCAGTAGTAGACTAGCGGGGTACACAGATACGCAGTATTTT
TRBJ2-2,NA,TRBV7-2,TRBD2,CASSLAQREGPGELFF,TGTGCCAGCAGCTTAGCGCAGCGGGAGGGCCCCGGGGAGCTGTTTTTT
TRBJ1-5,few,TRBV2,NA,CASRGANQPQHF,TGTGCCAGCCGGGGGGCTAATCAGCCCCAGCATTTT
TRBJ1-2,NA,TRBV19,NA,CASSLPPAGYTF,TGTGCCAGTAGCCTACCGCCTGCGGGCTACACCTTC
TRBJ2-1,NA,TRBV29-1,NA,CSVMGTAGYNEQFF,TGCAGCGTCATGGGCACAGCGGGCTACAATGAGCAGTTCTTC
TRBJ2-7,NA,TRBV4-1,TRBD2,CASSQDWREGSEQYF,TGCGCCAGCAGCCAAGATTGGCGGGAGGGGAGTGAGCAGTACTTC
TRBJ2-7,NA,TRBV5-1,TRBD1,CASSPGQGAPVYEQYF,TGCGCCAGTTCCCCGGGACAGGGGGCTCCCGTCTACGAGCAGTACTTC
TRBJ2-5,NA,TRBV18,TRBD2,CASSPTSGSSGETQYF,TGTGCCAGCTCACCAACTAGCGGGAGTAGTGGTGAGACCCAGTACTTC
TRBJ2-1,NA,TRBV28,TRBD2,CASLSGAGAYNEQFF,TGTGCCAGCTTAAGCGGAGCGGGAGCGTACAATGAGCAGTTCTTC
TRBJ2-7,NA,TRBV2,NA,CASSPRGSSYEQYF,TGTGCCAGCAGTCCGAGAGGTAGCTCCTACGAGCAGTACTTC
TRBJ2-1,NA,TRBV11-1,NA,CASSLGLDNEQFF,TGTGCCAGCAGCCTGGGACTTGACAATGAGCAGTTCTTC
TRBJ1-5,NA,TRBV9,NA,CASSVAPGINQPQHF,TGTGCCAGCAGCGTAGCTCCAGGCATCAATCAGCCCCAGCATTTT
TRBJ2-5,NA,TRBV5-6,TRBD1,CASSLIGGVETQYF,TGTGCCAGCAGCTTGATAGGGGGCGTGGAGACCCAGTACTTC
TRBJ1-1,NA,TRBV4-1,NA,CASSQAEGVPDTEAFF,TGCGCCAGCAGCCAAGCCGAGGGGGTGCCGGACACTGAAGCTTTCTTT
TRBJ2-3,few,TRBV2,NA,CASSDNTDTQYF,TGTGCCAGCAGTGACAACACAGATACGCAGTATTTT
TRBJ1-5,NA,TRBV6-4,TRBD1,CASSQQGNSNQPQHF,TGTGCCAGCAGTCAACAGGGGAATAGCAATCAGCCCCAGCATTTT
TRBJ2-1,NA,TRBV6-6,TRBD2,CAGGSSYNEQFF,TGTGCGGGGGGGAGTTCCTACAATGAGCAGTTCTTC
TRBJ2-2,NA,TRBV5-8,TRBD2,CASSPYGLAGGPTTGELFF,TGTGCCAGCAGCCCCTACGGACTAGCGGGAGGGCCTACCACCGGGGAGCTGTTTTTT
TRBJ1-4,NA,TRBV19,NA,CASRSGRRATNEKLFF,TGTGCCAGTAGGTCCGGTAGGCGGGCAACTAATGAAAAACTGTTTTTT
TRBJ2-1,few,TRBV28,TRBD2,CASSATSGPRNEQFF,TGTGCCAGCAGTGCAACTAGCGGGCCCCGAAATGAGCAGTTCTTC
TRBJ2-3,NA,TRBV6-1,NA,CASSGRGITDTQYF,TGTGCCAGCAGTGGACGAGGGATCACAGATACGCAGTATTTT
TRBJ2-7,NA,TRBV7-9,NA,CASSLSGESYEQYF,TGTGCCAGCAGCTTATCAGGGGAGTCCTACGAGCAGTACTTC
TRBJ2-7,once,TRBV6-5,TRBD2,CASSYSTAGGPYEQYF,TGTGCCAGCAGTTACTCGACTGCGGGAGGGCCTTACGAGCAGTACTTC
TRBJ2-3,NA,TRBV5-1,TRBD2,CASSRSLAGPDTQYF,TGCGCCAGCAGCCGGAGTCTAGCGGGTCCAGATACGCAGTATTTT
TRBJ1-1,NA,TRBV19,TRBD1,CASSMTGLDTEAFF,TGTGCCAGTAGTATGACAGGGTTAGACACTGAAGCTTTCTTT
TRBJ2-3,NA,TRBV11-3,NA,CASSLTHTDTQYF,TGTGCCAGCAGCCTGACACACACAGATACGCAGTATTTT
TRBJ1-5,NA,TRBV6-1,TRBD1,CASLRDRLINQPQHF,TGTGCCAGCCTCCGGGACAGGTTAATCAATCAGCCCCAGCATTTT
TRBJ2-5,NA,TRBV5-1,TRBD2,CASRPQAGEETQYF,TGCGCCAGCCGTCCCCAGGCGGGAGAAGAGACCCAGTACTTC
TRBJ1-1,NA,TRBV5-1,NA,CASSLQENTEAFF,TGCGCCAGCAGCCTCCAGGAGAACACTGAAGCTTTCTTT
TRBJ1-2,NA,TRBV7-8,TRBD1,CASSWDRGSYYGYTF,TGTGCCAGCAGCTGGGACAGGGGGTCGTACTATGGCTACACCTTC
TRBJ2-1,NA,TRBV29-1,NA,CSAKWSNNNEQFF,TGCAGCGCTAAGTGGTCCAATAACAATGAGCAGTTCTTC